Sequencing of this T cell receptor beta chain was carried out in a study of identical twins. This clonotype showed up many times. Template switching introduced a universal primer site, and the cDNA bore unique molecular identifiers. TCRdb fed the 5' RACE reads into MiXCR, producing one record per CDR3 protein. This sample has around 230,000 distinct CDR3 sequences, with roughly 7.1% found just once. The CDR3 consists of 15 residues. Germline values: CDR1 DFQATT, CDR2 SNEGSKA (reference sequence). J lost 0 bases, V lost 5 bases, and 3 bases had no gene match. The same specimen was also included in a second study, on T cells expressing NK-cell markers. That study adds: Researchers got TCR beta repertoires out of sorted CD3+CD56+NKG2C+, CD3+CD56+NKG2C- and CD3+CD56-NKG2C+ T cells. Among the eight sequenced donors, seven tested HCMV-seropositive and one tested seronegative. For a handful of donors, these clonotypes were likewise the leading ones in the CD3+CD56-NKG2C+ fraction.

This chain links TRBV20-1 with TRBJ2-3; 12 bases agree with TRBD2. The sequenced sample was CD8+ T cells sorted from blood. The sequence was collected from a woman younger than 35 in good health. Here the CDR3 reads CSARLAGGSTDTQYF. DNA of the CDR3: TGCAGTGCTCGGCTAGCGGGGGGGAGCACAGATACGCAGTATTTT.